This T cell receptor beta chain was profiled in a study of monozygotic twins with inflammatory bowel disease. Per-sample cDNA came from eight separate reactions. After re-calling the 5' RACE reads, TCRdb lists one entry per CDR3 protein, DNA absent. Its listing shows 300,000 to 450,000 distinct CDR3 sequences. Concerning this clonotype itself: Its antigen is currently unknown.

Germline loops: CDR1 SGHAT, CDR2 FQDESV (reference sequence). The CDR3 runs 12 residues. General study points: The sharing of clonotypes with others was lower in IBD patients than in healthy twins, especially with disease activity.

Sequenced sample: blood. The chain has TRBV11-1 and TRBJ2-7. This TCR was recovered from a human donor with ulcerative colitis or Crohn's disease, or a healthy co-twin of an affected twin (not recorded which). The CDR3 loop reads CASSVFAYEQYF. The whole variable domain, filled in from reference TRBV11-1 and TRBJ2-7, reads EAEVAQSPRYKITEKSQAVAFWCDPISGHATLYWYRQILGQGPELLVQFQDESVVDDSQLPKDRFSAERLKGVDSTLKIQPAELGDSAMYLCASSVFAYEQYFGPGTRLTVT.